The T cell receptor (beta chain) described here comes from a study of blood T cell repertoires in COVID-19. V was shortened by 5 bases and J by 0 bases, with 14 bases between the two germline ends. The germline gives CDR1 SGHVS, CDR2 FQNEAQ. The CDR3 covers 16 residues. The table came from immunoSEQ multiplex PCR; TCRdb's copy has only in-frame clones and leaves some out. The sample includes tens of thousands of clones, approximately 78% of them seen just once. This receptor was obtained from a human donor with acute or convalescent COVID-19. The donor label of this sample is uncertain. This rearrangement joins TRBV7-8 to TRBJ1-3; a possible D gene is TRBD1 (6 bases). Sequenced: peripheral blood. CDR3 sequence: CASSVTGRNSGNTIYF. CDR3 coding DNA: TGTGCCAGCAGCGTGACAGGTCGCAACTCTGGAAACACCATATATTTT.